The T cell receptor beta chain described here comes from a study of cytotoxic CD8 clonotypes in ibrutinib-treated CLL. Overall study context: For this cohort, patients were about a dozen relapsed/refractory and around 16 treatment-naive, while fewer than 18 were IGHV unmutated.

The assay was immunoSEQ multiplex PCR, and TCRdb's table has in-frame clones only and misses some. Of more than 6,000 clones in the sample, around 70% were seen once. V was shortened by 7 bases and J by 11 bases, with 21 bases between the two germline ends. CDR1 and CDR2 (germline): SQVTM, ANQGSEA. This CDR3 is 13 amino acids long. This receptor was obtained from a human donor with chronic lymphocytic leukemia. The rearrangement uses TRBV29-1 and TRBJ1-5; D might be TRBD1 (5 bases). The specimen comprised PBMCs, sampled before ibrutinib treatment. The CDR3 here is CSDRQTAQSAQHF. CDR3 DNA: TGCAGCGACAGGCAAACGGCGCAATCAGCCCAGCATTTT.